Following are 29 T cell receptor beta chains from one sample sequenced in a study of cytotoxic CD8 clonotypes in ibrutinib-treated CLL. TCRdb keeps only in-frame clones here, not all; method: immunoSEQ multiplex PCR. The data show 250,000 to 350,000 clones, less than 85% seen once. Specimen: PBMCs, collected at disease progression, from a patient treated with ibrutinib. The source is a human donor with chronic lymphocytic leukemia.

J is TRBJ2-6 and V is TRBV18, with a possible D match to TRBD2 (5 bases). CDR1 is KGHSH, CDR2 LQKENI, per germline. This CDR3 region has 17 residues. V gave up 0 bases and J gave up 4 bases, with 13 bases separating them. In nucleotides, the CDR3 is TGTGCCAGCTCACCACCGAGTTTTAGGGAGGGGGCCAACGTCCTGACTTTC. Translating gives CASSPPSFREGANVLTF.

The genes are TRBV27 and TRBJ1-1, with no clear D. Looked up from germline, CDR1 is MNHEY and CDR2 is SMNVEV (reference sequence). V shed 3 bases and J shed 10 bases, with 9 bases lying between them. CDR3 length equals 11 residues. CDR3 residues: CASSFGGLAFF. The CDR3 nucleotides read TGTGCCAGCAGTTTCGGAGGCTTAGCTTTCTTT.

This clone has a handful of counts. The chain joins TRBV6-1 to TRBJ2-7, with no clear D. Germline V gene sequence: CDR1 MNHNS, CDR2 SASEGT. The CDR3 spans 13 residues. Trimming removed 5 bases at V and 3 bases at J, with 11 bases between. In DNA, the CDR3 is TGTGCCAGCAGTCTGGGCCCAGGCTACGAGCAGTACTTC. Translated, it gives CASSLGPGYEQYF.

This clone was seen more than once but under ten times. V usage is TRBV5-1 and J usage is TRBJ2-7, with 8 positions matching TRBD1. Germline V lookup: CDR1 SGHRS, CDR2 YFSETQ. The CDR3 has 14 residues. The V segment lost 4 bases and the J segment 5 bases; nucleotides outside the gene matches: 8. The DNA for the CDR3 is TGCGCCAGCAGCGCGAGGACAGGGCAGGACGAGCAGTACTTC. Translating it yields CASSARTGQDEQYF.

V usage is TRBV7-9 and J usage is TRBJ1-2; no clear D gene. The CDR3 covers 12 residues. Germline-derived CDR1 and CDR2 are SEHNR and FQNEAQ (reference sequence). V lost 8 bases, J lost 3 bases, and 10 bases lay in between. In nucleotides, the CDR3 is TGTGCCAGCCCGGACGGAGACTATGGCTACACCTTC. Translating it yields CASPDGDYGYTF.

CDR3 protein: CASSLSGDGYTF. The DNA for the CDR3 is TGCGCCAGCAGCTTGTCGGGGGATGGCTACACCTTC. The chain joins TRBV5-1 to TRBJ1-2; D perhaps matches TRBD1 (5 bases). The CDR3 covers 12 residues. Looked up from germline, CDR1 is SGHRS and CDR2 is YFSETQ. The V gene lost 1 base and the J gene lost 6 bases, with 7 bases spanning the gap.

This chain connects TRBV11-1 to TRBJ1-3, with D unresolved. V dropped 4 bases and J dropped 4 bases, with 17 bases sitting between them. The germline V gene encodes CDR1 SGHAT and CDR2 FQDESV (reference sequence). The CDR3 extends over 16 amino acids. The CDR3 protein is CASSSSTFGRGNTIYF. The CDR3 DNA reads TGTGCCAGCAGCTCATCGACGTTTGGCCGAGGAAACACCATATATTTT.

This clone was found a few times. The identical CDR3 is also encoded by other nucleotide sequences in the sample. The rearrangement links TRBV4-1 to TRBJ2-7, with D unresolved. The length of the CDR3 is 13 residues. The germline gives CDR1 MGHRA, CDR2 YSYEKL. Trimming pared 3 bases from V and 4 bases from J, leaving 10 bases between. The CDR3 region is CASSHSGPYEQYF. For the CDR3, the DNA is TGCGCCAGCAGCCACTCCGGACCGTACGAGCAGTACTTC.

V and J are TRBV7-2 and TRBJ2-7; TRBD2 aligns across 9 bases. This CDR3 has 14 amino acids. Trimming removed 5 bases from V and 3 bases from J; junction bases left unmatched: 5. Germline values: CDR1 SGHTA, CDR2 FQGNSA. CDR3 sequence (DNA): TGTGCCAGCAGCGCCGGGACTAGCAGCTACGAGCAGTACTTC. Its protein product is CASSAGTSSYEQYF. Variable domain in full (rest from reference TRBV7-2 and TRBJ2-7): GAGVSQSPSNKVTEKGKDVELRCDPISGHTALYWYRQSLGQGLEFLIYFQGNSAPDKSGLPSDRFSAERTGGSVSTLTIQRTQQEDSAVYLCASSAGTSSYEQYFGPGTRLTVT.

The genes are TRBV4-1 and TRBJ2-5; 11 positions match TRBD2. Trimming cost V 0 bases and J 2 bases; bases outside gene matches: 11. The CDR3 loop spans 19 amino acids. Germline lookup yields CDR1 MGHRA and CDR2 YSYEKL. The CDR3, as DNA: TGCGCCAGCAGCCAAGATATAGCGGGAGGGCCTGGGGAACAAGAGACCCAGTACTTC. Protein product: CASSQDIAGGPGEQETQYF.

The chain carries TRBV15 and TRBJ2-5; the match to TRBD1 covers 8 bases. The V gene's germline CDR1 is LNHNV and CDR2 YYDKDF (reference sequence). CDR3 length: 16 residues. V gave up 1 base and J gave up 4 bases; unmatched junction bases: 8. The CDR3: CATSRAGQGWGETQYF. In DNA form, the CDR3 reads TGTGCCACCAGCAGAGCCGGACAGGGTTGGGGAGAGACCCAGTACTTC.

The chain employs TRBV6-5 and TRBJ1-1; TRBD1 aligns across 9 bases. CDR1 is MNHEY, CDR2 SVGAGI, per germline. With V trimmed by 5 bases and J by 5 bases, 6 bases remained unmatched. The CDR3 sequence is 14 residues long. The DNA of the CDR3 is TGTGCCAGCAGTCCAGGGACAGGGAGTACTGAAGCTTTCTTT. Amino acid sequence: CASSPGTGSTEAFF.

The chain is built from TRBV5-1 and TRBJ2-5, with D perhaps TRBD1 (7 bases). Germline V gives CDR1 SGHRS, CDR2 YFSETQ. This CDR3 region has 14 residues. Trimming left V 4 bases short and J 5 bases short, with 15 bases between. In DNA, the CDR3 is TGCGCCAGCAGCCTGACAGGGAGGACCGAGACCCAGTACTTC. It codes for CASSLTGRTETQYF.

The V and J genes are TRBV6-5 and TRBJ2-7; a weak D match, TRBD1 (5 bases). The CDR3 has 15 residues. Germline V lookup: CDR1 MNHEY, CDR2 SVGAGI. V was cut by 2 bases and J by 3 bases, with 14 bases left in between. CDR3 sequence (DNA): TGTGCCAGCAGTTACGGGGCAGGGCTCTACTACGAGCAGTACTTC. The encoded protein is CASSYGAGLYYEQYF.

This rearrangement joins TRBV7-2 to TRBJ2-5; D is uncertain. This CDR3 is 13 amino acids long. Germline CDR1 and CDR2: SGHTA and FQGNSA. V was trimmed by 2 bases and J by 1 base, leaving 5 bases between them. This chain's CDR3 is CASSLIRQETQYF. In nucleotides, the CDR3 is TGTGCCAGCAGCTTAATCCGCCAAGAGACCCAGTACTTC.

This chain links TRBV6-6 with TRBJ1-4; 8 nucleotides align to TRBD1. V lost 8 bases and J lost 8; bases outside the gene matches: 16. CDR1 is MNHNY and CDR2 is SVGAGI in the germline V gene (reference sequence). The CDR3 is made up of 16 amino acids. CDR3 loop: CASGRQGTPALEKLFF. CDR3 bases: TGTGCCAGCGGTCGACAGGGGACGCCCGCATTAGAAAAACTGTTTTTT.

This clone was counted a few times. The chain is built from TRBV29-1 and TRBJ1-1; no reliable D call. Germline CDR1 SQVTM, CDR2 ANQGSEA. Deletions cut 4 bases from V and 5 bases from J, with 11 bases between. The CDR3 loop spans 12 amino acids. DNA for the CDR3: TGCAGCGTTGTGGAGGAAGGAACTGAAGCTTTCTTT. It yields the protein CSVVEEGTEAFF.

The rearrangement links TRBV28 to TRBJ1-5; 7 nucleotides agree with TRBD1. Per germline, CDR1 MDHEN and CDR2 SYDVKM. This CDR3 is 15 amino acids long. V dropped 4 bases and J dropped 2; count of bases not matched to a gene: 5. This CDR3 reads CASSYRGNGNQPQHF. CDR3 bases: TGTGCCAGCAGTTACAGGGGTAATGGCAATCAGCCCCAGCATTTT.

This clone was counted between two and nine times. CDR3 in amino acids: CASRSQLAPGSYEQYF. The CDR3 DNA reads TGTGCCAGCCGAAGCCAACTAGCGCCGGGCTCCTACGAGCAGTACTTC. The J gene is TRBJ2-7, the V gene TRBV28; 7 positions agree with TRBD2. The germline CDR1 and CDR2 sequences are MDHEN and SYDVKM. This CDR3 is built from 16 residues. Trimming removed 8 bases from V and 0 bases from J; junction bases left unmatched: 13.

V is TRBV5-5 and J is TRBJ2-3, with no clear D. This CDR3 comprises 13 residues. Trimming shortened V by 5 bases and J by 0 bases, and 7 bases separated the two germline ends. Germline V CDR1 and CDR2: SGHKS, YYEKEE (reference sequence). CDR3: CASRTWSTDTQYF. CDR3 coding DNA: TGTGCCAGCAGAACTTGGAGCACAGATACGCAGTATTTT. Full variable domain (rest looked up from reference TRBV5-5 and TRBJ2-3): DAGVTQSPTHLIKTRGQQVTLRCSPISGHKSVSWYQQVLGQGPQFIFQYYEKEERGRGNFPDRFSARQFPNYSSELNVNALLLGDSALYLCASRTWSTDTQYFGPGTRLTVL.

This clone has only a few counts. The chain uses TRBV1 and TRBJ2-7; the table's TRBD2 call for D was not verified on the DNA. TRBV1 is designated a pseudogene. The length of the CDR3 is 15 residues. The CDR3 DNA is TGCACCAGCAGCCAATCGCTAGCGGGGATCTACGAGCAGTACTTC. This gives the protein CTSSQSLAGIYEQYF.

This clone was observed a handful of times. The rearrangement joins TRBV19 to TRBJ1-6, with 7 bases aligning to TRBD1. J gave up 10 bases and V 6 bases, and 15 bases lay outside the gene matches. The CDR3 loop spans 16 amino acids. Per germline, CDR1 LNHDA and CDR2 SQIVND (reference sequence). The DNA of the CDR3 is TGTGCCAGTAGCGACAAAGTGACAGGGAGGAGGTCACCCCTCCACTTT. This translates into CASSDKVTGRRSPLHF.

V and J are TRBV18 and TRBJ1-2, with a possible D match to TRBD1 (6 bases). CDR1 is KGHSH and CDR2 is LQKENI in the germline V gene. V dropped 3 bases and J dropped 8 bases, with 13 bases sitting between them. This CDR3 contains 13 residues. The CDR3 sequence is CASSPDSQYGYTF. CDR3 bases: TGTGCCAGCTCACCGGACAGCCAATACGGCTACACCTTC.

This clone was observed a few times. This chain uses TRBV28 with TRBJ2-7; 7 nucleotides line up with TRBD2. Germline V gives CDR1 MDHEN, CDR2 SYDVKM. The CDR3 consists of 12 residues. V trimming: 8 bases; J trimming: 0 bases; junction bases outside the gene matches: 1. Here the CDR3 reads CASRTSSYEQYF. DNA for the CDR3: TGTGCCAGCCGGACTAGCTCCTACGAGCAGTACTTC.

CDR3 loop: CASSHYQGVFYEQYF. The CDR3 nucleotides are TGCGCCAGCAGCCACTATCAAGGGGTGTTCTACGAGCAGTACTTC. The rearrangement joins TRBV4-3 to TRBJ2-7, with a possible D match to TRBD1 (5 bases). Germline V gene data show CDR1 as LGHNA and CDR2 as YSLEER. This CDR3 spans 15 amino acids. V was clipped by 3 bases and J by 3 bases, with 15 bases between them.

This clone was seen once. V usage is TRBV7-3 and J usage is TRBJ2-3, with D uncertain. In germline, CDR1 is SGHTA, CDR2 FQGTGA. Trimming shortened V by 0 bases and J by 0 bases, and 7 bases separated the two germline ends. This CDR3 spans 15 amino acids. CDR3 sequence: CASSLTSRSTDTQYF. The CDR3 DNA is TGTGCCAGCAGCTTAACTTCAAGAAGCACAGATACGCAGTATTTT.

The chain links TRBV7-6 to TRBJ2-1; a weak D match, TRBD2 (5 bases). This CDR3 comprises 16 residues. Trimming removed 5 bases at V and 0 bases at J, with 14 bases between. The germline gives CDR1 SGHVS, CDR2 FNYEAQ. The CDR3 reads CASSPLEGSSYNEQFF. CDR3 DNA sequence: TGTGCCAGCAGCCCCTTGGAAGGGAGCTCCTACAATGAGCAGTTCTTC.

The CDR3 nucleotides are TGTGCCACCAGCAGAGCCGGGACCGCACCATCGATCTCTGGGGCCAACGTCCTGACTTTC. Translation: CATSRAGTAPSISGANVLTF. The chain joins TRBV15 to TRBJ2-6, with D perhaps being TRBD1 or TRBD2 (5 bases each). Per germline, CDR1 LNHNV and CDR2 YYDKDF (reference sequence). Deletions cut 1 base from V and 0 bases from J, with 19 bases between. This CDR3 is built from 20 residues.

J is TRBJ1-1 and V is TRBV27, with 8 nucleotides matching TRBD1. The CDR3 is 14 amino acids. Germline CDR1 and CDR2: MNHEY and SMNVEV (reference sequence). Losses at the gene ends were 5 bases for V and 1 base for J; bases not matched to a gene: 3. The CDR3 here is CASSPDRGNTEAFF. The CDR3 region has the DNA TGTGCCAGCAGTCCCGACAGGGGGAACACTGAAGCTTTCTTT.